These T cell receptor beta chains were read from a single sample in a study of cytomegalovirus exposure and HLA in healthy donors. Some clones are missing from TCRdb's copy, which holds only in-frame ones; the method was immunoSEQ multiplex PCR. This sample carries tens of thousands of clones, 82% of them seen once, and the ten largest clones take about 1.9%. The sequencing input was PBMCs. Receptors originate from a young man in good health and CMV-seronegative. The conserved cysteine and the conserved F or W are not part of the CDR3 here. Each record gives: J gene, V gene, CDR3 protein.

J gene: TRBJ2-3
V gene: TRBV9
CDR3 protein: ASSVTQGLAGVPDTQY

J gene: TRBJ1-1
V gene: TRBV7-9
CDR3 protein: ASSSISGSFEAF

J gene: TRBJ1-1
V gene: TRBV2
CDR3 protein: ASRSVQGAREAF

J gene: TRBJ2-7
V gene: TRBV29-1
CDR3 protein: SVDYGWGTGNYEQY

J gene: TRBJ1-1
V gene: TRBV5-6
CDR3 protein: ASIPGGWRRNTEAF

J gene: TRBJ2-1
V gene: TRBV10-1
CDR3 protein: ASTKADRERNEQF

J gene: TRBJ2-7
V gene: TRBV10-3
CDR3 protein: AISGGQGLSSYEQY

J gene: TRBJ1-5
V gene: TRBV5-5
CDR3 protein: ASSLDLYSNQPQH

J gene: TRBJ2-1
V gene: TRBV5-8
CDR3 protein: ASSRSGGMSRNEQF

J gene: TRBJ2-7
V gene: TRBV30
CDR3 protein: AYPRQGYEQY

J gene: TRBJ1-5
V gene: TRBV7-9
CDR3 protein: ASSWDNQPQN

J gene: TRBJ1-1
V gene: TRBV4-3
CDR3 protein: ASSQDHSGNEAF

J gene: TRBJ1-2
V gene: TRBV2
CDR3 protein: ASSEALLGFGADYGYT

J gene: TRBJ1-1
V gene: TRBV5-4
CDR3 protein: ASSLSIGSGNTEAF

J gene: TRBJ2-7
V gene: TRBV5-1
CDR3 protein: ASSLGLAGVDEQY

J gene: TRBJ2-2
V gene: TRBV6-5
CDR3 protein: ASSRQDTGELF

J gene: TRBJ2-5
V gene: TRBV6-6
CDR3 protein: ASSQGETQY

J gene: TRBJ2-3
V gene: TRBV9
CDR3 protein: ASSVRESLTDTQY

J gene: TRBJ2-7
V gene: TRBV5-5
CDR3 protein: ASSLAPGLATYEQY

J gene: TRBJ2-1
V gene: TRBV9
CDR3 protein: ASSGSVYNEQF

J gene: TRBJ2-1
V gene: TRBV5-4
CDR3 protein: ASSFRLAGGNEQF

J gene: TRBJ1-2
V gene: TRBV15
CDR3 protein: ATSSIYGYT

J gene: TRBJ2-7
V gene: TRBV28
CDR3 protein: ASSLSGGSYEQY

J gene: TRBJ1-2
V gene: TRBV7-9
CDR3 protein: ASSEPGQGAYGYT

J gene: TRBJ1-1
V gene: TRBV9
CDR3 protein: ASSPRQEAEAF

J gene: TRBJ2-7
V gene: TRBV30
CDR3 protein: AWSPQTGTGTYEQY

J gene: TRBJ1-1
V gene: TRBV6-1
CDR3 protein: ASSILQVTEAF

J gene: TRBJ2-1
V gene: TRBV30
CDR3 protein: AWRTWSGREAQF

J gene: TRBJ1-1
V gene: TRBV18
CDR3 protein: ASSPPSAANTEAF

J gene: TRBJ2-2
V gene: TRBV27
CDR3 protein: ASSLRAGGYTGELF

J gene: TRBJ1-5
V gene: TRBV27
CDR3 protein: ASSLRKRDQPQH

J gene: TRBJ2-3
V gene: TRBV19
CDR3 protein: ASSIDRTSGDTQY

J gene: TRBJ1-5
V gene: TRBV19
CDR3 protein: ASSPIRPVGLGNQPQH

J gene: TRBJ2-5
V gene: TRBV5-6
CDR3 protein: ASSQRETGTQETQY

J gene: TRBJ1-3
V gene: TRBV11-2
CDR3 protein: ASSLGSSGNTIY

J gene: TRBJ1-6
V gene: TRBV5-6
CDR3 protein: ASSTYKLNSPLH

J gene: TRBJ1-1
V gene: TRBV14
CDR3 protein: ASSQRTGTGNTEAF

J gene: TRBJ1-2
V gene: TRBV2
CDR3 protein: ASGEASGTLYGYT

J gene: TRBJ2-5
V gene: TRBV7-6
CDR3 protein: ASSLAGEIQETQY

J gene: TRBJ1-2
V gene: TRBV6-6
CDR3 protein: ASSATRQGSGYT

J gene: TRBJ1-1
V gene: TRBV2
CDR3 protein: ASSDDREAF

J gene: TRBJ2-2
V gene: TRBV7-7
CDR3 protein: ASSPDRGTGELF

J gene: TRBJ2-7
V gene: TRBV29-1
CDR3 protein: SFGTGGSYEQY

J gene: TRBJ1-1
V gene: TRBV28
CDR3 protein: ASCPDRDEAF

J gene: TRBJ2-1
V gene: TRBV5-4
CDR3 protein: ASSSSGGTYNEQF

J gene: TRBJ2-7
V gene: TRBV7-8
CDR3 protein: ASTPSGLAGEQY

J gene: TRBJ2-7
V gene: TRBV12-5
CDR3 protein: ASGPETSKALYEQY

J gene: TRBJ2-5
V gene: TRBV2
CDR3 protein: ASSESGLAGEYQETQY

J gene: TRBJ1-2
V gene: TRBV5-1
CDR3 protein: ASSLERGRDGYT

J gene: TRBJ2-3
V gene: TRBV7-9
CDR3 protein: ASSVTGHGTDTQY

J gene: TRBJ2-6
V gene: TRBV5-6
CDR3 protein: ASSPGAGANVLT